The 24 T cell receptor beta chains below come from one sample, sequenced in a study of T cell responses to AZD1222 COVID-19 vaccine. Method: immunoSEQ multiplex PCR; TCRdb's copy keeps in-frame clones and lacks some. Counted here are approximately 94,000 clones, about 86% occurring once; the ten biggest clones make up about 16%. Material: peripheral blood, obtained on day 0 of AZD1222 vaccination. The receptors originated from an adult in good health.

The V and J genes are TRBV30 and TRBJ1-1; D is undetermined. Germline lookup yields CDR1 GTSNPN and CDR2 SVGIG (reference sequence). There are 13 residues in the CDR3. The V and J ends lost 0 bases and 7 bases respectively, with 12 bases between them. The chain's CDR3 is CAWSVRYSDEAFF. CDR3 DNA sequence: TGTGCCTGGAGTGTAAGGTATTCAGATGAAGCTTTCTTT.

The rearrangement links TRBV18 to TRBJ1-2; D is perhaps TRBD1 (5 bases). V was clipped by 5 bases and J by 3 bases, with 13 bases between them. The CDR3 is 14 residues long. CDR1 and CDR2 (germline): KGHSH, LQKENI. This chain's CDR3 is CASSSRQTDYGYTF. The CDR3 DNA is TGTGCCAGCTCATCCAGACAGACCGACTATGGCTACACCTTC.

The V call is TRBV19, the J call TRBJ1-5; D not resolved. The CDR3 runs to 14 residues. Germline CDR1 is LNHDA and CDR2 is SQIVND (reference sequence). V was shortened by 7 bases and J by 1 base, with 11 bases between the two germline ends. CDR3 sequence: CASIDSASNQPQHF. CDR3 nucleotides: TGTGCCAGTATAGATTCTGCGAGCAATCAGCCCCAGCATTTT.

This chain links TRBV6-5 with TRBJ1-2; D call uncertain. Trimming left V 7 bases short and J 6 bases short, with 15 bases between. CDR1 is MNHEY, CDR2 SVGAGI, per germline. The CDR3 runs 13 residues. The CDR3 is CASMGFGQDGYTF. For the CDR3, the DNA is TGTGCCAGCATGGGGTTCGGGCAGGATGGCTACACCTTC.

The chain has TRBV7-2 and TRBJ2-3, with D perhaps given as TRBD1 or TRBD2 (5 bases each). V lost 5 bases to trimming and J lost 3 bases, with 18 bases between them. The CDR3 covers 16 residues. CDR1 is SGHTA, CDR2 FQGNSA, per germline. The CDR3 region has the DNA TGTGCCAGCAGCCTCACTGGGACGGTGTTTACAGATACGCAGTATTTT. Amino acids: CASSLTGTVFTDTQYF.

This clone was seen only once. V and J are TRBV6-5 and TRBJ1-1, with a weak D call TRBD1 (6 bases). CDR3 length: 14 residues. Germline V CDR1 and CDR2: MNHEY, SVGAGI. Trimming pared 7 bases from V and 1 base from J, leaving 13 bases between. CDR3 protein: CASKKGGTNTEAFF. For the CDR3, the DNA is TGTGCCAGCAAAAAGGGGGGGACGAACACTGAAGCTTTCTTT.

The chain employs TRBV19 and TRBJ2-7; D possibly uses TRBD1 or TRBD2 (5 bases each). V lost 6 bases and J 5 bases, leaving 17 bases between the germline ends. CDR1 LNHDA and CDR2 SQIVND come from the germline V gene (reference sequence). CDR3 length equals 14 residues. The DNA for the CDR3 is TGTGCCAGTAGCCCGGGCAGGGAGCTTGACGAGCAGTACTTC. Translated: CASSPGRELDEQYF.

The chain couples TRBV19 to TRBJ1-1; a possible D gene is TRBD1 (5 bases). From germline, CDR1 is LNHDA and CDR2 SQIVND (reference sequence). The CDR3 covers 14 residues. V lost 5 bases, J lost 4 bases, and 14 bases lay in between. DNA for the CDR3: TGTGCCAGTAGTCTGGGGGTAGGGGTCACTGAAGCTTTCTTT. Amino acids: CASSLGVGVTEAFF.

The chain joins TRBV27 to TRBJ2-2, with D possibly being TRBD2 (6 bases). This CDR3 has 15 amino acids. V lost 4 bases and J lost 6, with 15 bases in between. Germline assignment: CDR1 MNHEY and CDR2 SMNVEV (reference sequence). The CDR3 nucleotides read TGTGCCAGCAGTTCCCCGGGGGTTGTGGCCGGGGAGCTGTTTTTT. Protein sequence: CASSSPGVVAGELFF.

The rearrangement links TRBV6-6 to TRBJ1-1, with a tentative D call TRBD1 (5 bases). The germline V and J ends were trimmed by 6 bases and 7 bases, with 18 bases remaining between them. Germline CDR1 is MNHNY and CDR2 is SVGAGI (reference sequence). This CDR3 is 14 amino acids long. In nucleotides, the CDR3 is TGTGCCAGCAGAAGACCGGGGGATGATGGTGAAGCTTTCTTT. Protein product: CASRRPGDDGEAFF.

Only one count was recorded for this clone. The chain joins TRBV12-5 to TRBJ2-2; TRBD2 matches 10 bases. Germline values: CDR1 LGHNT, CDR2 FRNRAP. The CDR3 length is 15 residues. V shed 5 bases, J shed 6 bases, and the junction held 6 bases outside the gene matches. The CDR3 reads CASGLAGALPGELFF. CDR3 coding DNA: TGTGCTAGTGGTCTAGCGGGAGCGTTACCCGGGGAGCTGTTTTTT.

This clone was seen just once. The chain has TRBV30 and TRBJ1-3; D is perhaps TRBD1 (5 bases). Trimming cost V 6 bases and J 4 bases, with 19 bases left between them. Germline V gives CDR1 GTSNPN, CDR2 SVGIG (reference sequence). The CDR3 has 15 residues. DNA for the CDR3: TGTGCCTGCCAGCCGGGGGGGTTGATAGGAAACACCATATATTTT. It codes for CACQPGGLIGNTIYF.

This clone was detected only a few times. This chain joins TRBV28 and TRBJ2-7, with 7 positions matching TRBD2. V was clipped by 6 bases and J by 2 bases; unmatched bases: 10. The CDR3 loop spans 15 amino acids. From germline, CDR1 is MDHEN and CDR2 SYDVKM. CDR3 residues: CASSLAQAGPYEQYF. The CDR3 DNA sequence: TGTGCCAGCAGCCTAGCCCAAGCGGGGCCCTACGAGCAGTACTTC.

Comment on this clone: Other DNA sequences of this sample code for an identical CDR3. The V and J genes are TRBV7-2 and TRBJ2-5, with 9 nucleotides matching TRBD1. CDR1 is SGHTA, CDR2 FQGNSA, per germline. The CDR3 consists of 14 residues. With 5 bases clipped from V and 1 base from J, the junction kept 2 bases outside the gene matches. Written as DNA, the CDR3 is TGTGCCAGCAGCCTGACAGGGGGCCAAGAGACCCAGTACTTC. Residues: CASSLTGGQETQYF.

The chain's CDR3 is CATSDRGNEQFF. Here the CDR3 DNA reads TGTGCCACCAGTGATCGGGGCAATGAGCAGTTCTTC. The V call is TRBV24-1, the J call TRBJ2-1, with D tentatively TRBD2 (5 bases). Germline V lookup: CDR1 KGHDR, CDR2 SFDVKD. The ends were cut back, 3 bases at V and 6 bases at J, with 5 bases in the middle. The CDR3 is made up of 12 amino acids.

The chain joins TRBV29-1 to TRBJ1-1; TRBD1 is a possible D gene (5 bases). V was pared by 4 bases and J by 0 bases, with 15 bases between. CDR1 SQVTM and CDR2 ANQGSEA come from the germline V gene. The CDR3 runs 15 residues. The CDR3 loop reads CSVGGQGGMNTEAFF. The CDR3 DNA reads TGCAGCGTTGGTGGGCAGGGTGGAATGAACACTGAAGCTTTCTTT.

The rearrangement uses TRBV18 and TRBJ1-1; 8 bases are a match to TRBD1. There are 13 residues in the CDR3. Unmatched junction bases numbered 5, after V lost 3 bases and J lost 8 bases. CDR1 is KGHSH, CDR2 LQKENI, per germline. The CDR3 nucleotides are TGTGCCAGCTCACCTGGGACAGGAAAAGAAGCTTTCTTT. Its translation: CASSPGTGKEAFF.

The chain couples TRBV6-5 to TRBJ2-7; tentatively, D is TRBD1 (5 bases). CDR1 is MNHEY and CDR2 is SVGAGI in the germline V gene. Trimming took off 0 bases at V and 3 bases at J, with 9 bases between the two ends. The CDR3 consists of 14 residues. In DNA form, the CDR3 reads TGTGCCAGCAGTTACTCGGGGCAGGGCTACGAGCAGTACTTC. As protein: CASSYSGQGYEQYF.

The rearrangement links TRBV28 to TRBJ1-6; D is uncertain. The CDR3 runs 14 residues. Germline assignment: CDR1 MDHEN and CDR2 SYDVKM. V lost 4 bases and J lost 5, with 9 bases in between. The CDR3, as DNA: TGTGCCAGCAGTTCTGGAACCAATAATTCACCCCTCCACTTT. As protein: CASSSGTNNSPLHF.

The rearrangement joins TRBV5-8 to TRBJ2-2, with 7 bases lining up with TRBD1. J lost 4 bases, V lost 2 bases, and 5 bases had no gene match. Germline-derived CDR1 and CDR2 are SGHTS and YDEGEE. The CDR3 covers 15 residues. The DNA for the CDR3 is TGTGCCAGCAGCTTAAGACAGGGTCGCACCGGGGAGCTGTTTTTT. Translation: CASSLRQGRTGELFF.

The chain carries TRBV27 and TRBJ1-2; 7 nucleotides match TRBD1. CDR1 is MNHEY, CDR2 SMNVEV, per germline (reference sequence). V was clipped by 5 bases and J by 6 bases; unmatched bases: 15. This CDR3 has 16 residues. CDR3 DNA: TGTGCCAGCAGTGGGGAGGGACAGACGTGGCCTAATGGCTACACCTTC. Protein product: CASSGEGQTWPNGYTF.

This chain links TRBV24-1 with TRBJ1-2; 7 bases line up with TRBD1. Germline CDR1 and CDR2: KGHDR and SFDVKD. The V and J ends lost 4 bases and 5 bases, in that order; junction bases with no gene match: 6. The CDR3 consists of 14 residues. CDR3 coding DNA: TGTGCCACCAGTGACCCCGACAGGGTGTATGGCTACACCTTC. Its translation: CATSDPDRVYGYTF.

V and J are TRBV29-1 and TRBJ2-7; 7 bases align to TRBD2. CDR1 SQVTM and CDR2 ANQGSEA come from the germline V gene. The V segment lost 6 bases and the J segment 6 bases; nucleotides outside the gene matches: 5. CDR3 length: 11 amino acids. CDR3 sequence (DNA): TGCAGCGTCCGGACTAGTGTCGAGCAGTACTTC. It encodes CSVRTSVEQYF.

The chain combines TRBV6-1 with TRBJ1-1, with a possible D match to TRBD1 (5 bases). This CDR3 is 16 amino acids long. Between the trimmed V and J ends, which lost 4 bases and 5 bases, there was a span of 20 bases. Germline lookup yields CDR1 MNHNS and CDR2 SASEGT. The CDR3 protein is CASSAGYNQGDTEAFF. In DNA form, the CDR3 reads TGTGCCAGCAGTGCCGGATACAATCAGGGTGATACTGAAGCTTTCTTT.